This note documents a single TCR beta chain sequence. Its antigen specificity is not known. Base quality data are lacking; no much larger clone is found one base away. CDR1 and CDR2 are drawn from the germline V gene (reference sequence): MNHEY, SMNVEV. V is pruned by 5 bases and J by 6 bases, leaving 6 bases of the junction without a gene match. The cysteine opens and the phenylalanine closes a CDR3 of 14 amino acids. This entry keeps only the CDR3 DNA: 42 bases, framed from base 1. The data originate from a study of T cell repertoires in cytomegalovirus infection (dated by TCRdb to the late 2010s). Some background on the complete study: The peptide stimulations were aimed at well-studied HLA-B-restricted epitopes as well as recently identified HLA-C-restricted CMV epitopes, whose presentation resists viral immunomodulation. Because public TCR beta signatures pointed to carriage of CMV infection together with the matching HLA type, the HLA type of each donor mattered for the analysis. What the authors observed across the whole study: The ex vivo response was dominated by HLA-C-restricted CMV-specific TCR beta clonotypes, which also provided the single most frequent clonotype in two of eight donors. In both this cohort and an independent cohort of 352 donors, the cumulative frequency of public TCR beta family members distinguished carriers of CMV infection plus the relevant HLA type.

The data were produced on an Illumina HiSeq 1500. TCRdb trimmed public reads at Q25 via fastp, called clones via MiXCR and kept in-frame beta chains. For every CDR3 protein sequence, its rows merge into one entry that carries the most common genes and DNA. The sample table lists some 920,000 distinct CDR3 sequences, around 30% of them with a count of one. Over 12% of the sample comes from the top ten. The treatment or condition tag for this specimen amounts to: in vitro stimulation with specific CMV peptide epitopes to enrich CMV-specific T cells. This receptor was taken from a human donor in good health (CMV status not recorded). Some clones in this sample may be carry-over from other donors' samples. The chain links TRBV27 with TRBJ1-5; 8 nucleotides in the junction match TRBD1. Sequencing was performed on cultured CD8+ T cells from PBMCs, taken from culture after CMV antigen stimulation. The CDR3 amino acid sequence is: CASSNGQGGQPQHF. Here is the DNA: TGTGCCAGCAGTAATGGACAGGGTGGTCAGCCCCAGCATTTT.